This note documents a single TCR beta chain sequence. Its matching antigen is unknown. These data belong to a study of siplizumab effects on memory and regulatory T cells. General study points: Siplizumab cultures yielded proliferating Tregs whose suppressive function was not confirmed. Both greater diversity than memory cells and a major contribution to the alloresponse seemed to characterize naive T cells.

Profiling relied on immunoSEQ multiplex PCR, and the TCRdb table lists in-frame clones only, not all of them. Of tens of thousands of clones listed, about 90% are singletons. V lost 0 bases and J lost 1, with 4 bases in between. CDR1 is SEHNR, CDR2 FQNEAQ, per germline (reference sequence). The CDR3 is 14 residues long. The chain combines TRBV7-9 with TRBJ1-3; D not resolved. The sequenced sample consisted of CD8+ T cells sorted from blood. The clonotype originates from a human donor in good health. DNA for the CDR3: TGTGCCAGCAGCTTAGCAGGGTCTGGAAACACCATATATTTT. Protein: CASSLAGSGNTIYF.